The 19 T cell receptor beta chains in this list originate from one sample, sequenced in a study of cytomegalovirus exposure and HLA in healthy donors. Both 60 Vbeta primers and 13 Jbeta primers went into the PCR. TCRdb's table, derived via immunoSEQ multiplex PCR, lists solely in-frame clones and lacks some. The sample carries under 120,000 clones, roughly three fifths recorded once. Sequencing input: PBMCs. The receptor set was obtained from a man aged 25 to 40 in good health and CMV-seropositive.

The rearrangement joins TRBV9 to TRBJ2-7, with TRBD1 matching 11 bases. CDR1 is SGDLS, CDR2 YYNGEE, per germline. There are 15 residues in the CDR3. The J segment lost 4 bases and the V segment lost 3 bases, leaving 6 bases of the junction unmatched. CDR3 region: CASSGADRGRYEQYF. DNA for the CDR3: TGTGCCAGCAGCGGCGCGGACAGGGGGCGTTACGAGCAGTACTTC.

V is TRBV4-1 and J is TRBJ1-2, with 7 bases lining up with TRBD1. The trim removed 4 bases at V and 5 bases at J, leaving 4 bases unmatched. Germline V lookup: CDR1 MGHRA, CDR2 YSYEKL. The CDR3 has 13 amino acids. The CDR3 loop reads CASSPTGRYGYTF. CDR3 bases: TGCGCCAGCAGCCCGACAGGGCGGTATGGCTACACCTTC.

This clone showed up just a few times. The chain links TRBV6-5 to TRBJ1-4, with D perhaps matching TRBD1 (5 bases). The CDR3 totals 16 residues. V shed 0 bases and J shed 1 base, with 9 bases lying between them. Per the germline V gene, CDR1 is MNHEY and CDR2 is SVGAGI. Here the CDR3 reads CASSYSIGETNEKLFF. The CDR3 bases are TGTGCCAGCAGTTACTCGATAGGGGAAACTAATGAAAAACTGTTTTTT.

The chain carries TRBV19 and TRBJ2-1; 16 bases line up with TRBD2. The CDR3 spans 17 residues. The ends lost 4 bases at V and 8 bases at J; junction bases unmatched: 8. Germline values: CDR1 LNHDA, CDR2 SQIVND (reference sequence). In nucleotides, the CDR3 is TGTGCCAGTAGTACCGTCGGGACTAGCGGGGGGGTATATGAGCAGTTCTTC. Amino acid sequence: CASSTVGTSGGVYEQFF.

This chain joins TRBV10-3 and TRBJ1-2; the D is unclear. Germline CDR1 is ENHRY and CDR2 is SYGVKD. V dropped 0 bases and J dropped 0 bases, with 5 bases sitting between them. The CDR3 has 14 amino acids. The CDR3 coding sequence is TGTGCCATCAGTGAGTCGGCGGCTAACTATGGCTACACCTTC. It yields the protein CAISESAANYGYTF.

The rearrangement links TRBV5-1 to TRBJ1-1, with D possibly matching TRBD1 (6 bases). Germline V CDR1 and CDR2: SGHRS, YFSETQ. This CDR3 contains 14 residues. The V end was cut by 1 base, the J end by 5 bases, with 12 bases between. The CDR3 region is CASSLQGYRTEAFF. The CDR3 DNA reads as TGCGCCAGCAGCTTGCAGGGGTATCGGACTGAAGCTTTCTTT.

This sequence joins TRBV25-1 and TRBJ2-7; 7 bases map to TRBD1. From germline, CDR1 is MGHDK and CDR2 SYGVNS. Germline trimming cut 3 bases from V and 7 bases from J; bases unmatched to any gene: 12. This CDR3 has 15 residues. The DNA of the CDR3 is TGTGCCAGCAGTGATCCTCGGACAGGCTTCGGGGAGCAGTACTTC. Amino acid sequence: CASSDPRTGFGEQYF.

This clone was counted a few times. This chain uses TRBV6-5 with TRBJ2-1; 7 nucleotides line up with TRBD2. The CDR3 extends over 16 amino acids. CDR1 and CDR2 (germline): MNHEY, SVGAGI. With 2 bases clipped from V and 0 bases from J, the junction kept 4 bases outside the gene matches. The CDR3 loop is CASSYGGVNSYNEQFF. The CDR3 DNA follows: TGTGCCAGCAGTTACGGGGGGGTCAACTCCTACAATGAGCAGTTCTTC.

This chain connects TRBV11-1 to TRBJ2-5, with D tentatively TRBD1 (6 bases). The V gene's germline CDR1 is SGHAT and CDR2 FQDESV (reference sequence). V was trimmed by 5 bases and J by 6 bases, leaving 13 bases between them. The CDR3 length is 13 residues. The CDR3 DNA follows: TGTGCCAGCAGCCGTGACAGGTTCCAGACCCAGTACTTC. This codes for CASSRDRFQTQYF. The full variable domain, in which reference TRBV11-1 and TRBJ2-5 provide the parts outside the CDR3, is EAEVAQSPRYKITEKSQAVAFWCDPISGHATLYWYRQILGQGPELLVQFQDESVVDDSQLPKDRFSAERLKGVDSTLKIQPAELGDSAMYLCASSRDRFQTQYFGPGTRLLVL.

V and J are TRBV9 and TRBJ2-5; 8 bases are a match to TRBD2. The CDR3 loop spans 16 amino acids. In germline, CDR1 is SGDLS, CDR2 YYNGEE. V lost 0 bases, J lost 2 bases, and 6 bases stayed unmatched. The CDR3 nucleotides are TGTGCCAGCAGCGTAGATCTCGGCGGGGGGCAAGAGACCCAGTACTTC. This codes for CASSVDLGGGQETQYF.

The V gene is TRBV4-2, the J gene TRBJ2-3; 7 bases fit TRBD2. The V gene end was trimmed by 4 bases and the J gene end by 6 bases; junction bases not matched to a gene: 7. The CDR3 runs to 14 residues. The germline V gene encodes CDR1 LGHNA and CDR2 YNFKEQ. In nucleotides, the CDR3 is TGTGCCAGCAGCCTACGACTAGCTACCGATACGCAGTATTTT. Amino acids: CASSLRLATDTQYF.

The chain employs TRBV30 and TRBJ1-2, with a weak D call TRBD1 (5 bases). The V end was cut by 5 bases, the J end by 4 bases, with 14 bases between. This CDR3 contains 13 residues. Germline CDR1 reads GTSNPN; CDR2 reads SVGIG (reference sequence). For the CDR3, the DNA is TGTGCCTGGGACTGGGGCAGTTTCTATGGCTACACCTTC. It specifies CAWDWGSFYGYTF.

The chain has TRBV6-1 and TRBJ1-3; D remains ambiguous. Per the germline V gene, CDR1 is MNHNS and CDR2 is SASEGT. Trimming shortened V by 1 base and J by 3 bases, and 7 bases separated the two germline ends. This CDR3 spans 14 amino acids. The CDR3 region has the DNA TGTGCCAGCAGTGAAGACAGCCGTGGAAACACCATATATTTT. It encodes CASSEDSRGNTIYF.

The chain is built from TRBV27 and TRBJ1-5; a weak D match, TRBD1 (6 bases). This CDR3 is built from 12 residues. Trimming took off 8 bases at V and 3 bases at J, with 8 bases between the two ends. Germline loops: CDR1 MNHEY, CDR2 SMNVEV (reference sequence). CDR3 residues: CASGQFNQPQHF. In DNA, the CDR3 is TGTGCCAGCGGACAGTTCAATCAGCCCCAGCATTTT.

The chain is built from TRBV9 and TRBJ1-4; D gene unclear. The CDR3 has 13 residues. The germline V gene has CDR1 SGDLS and CDR2 YYNGEE. Trimming removed 4 bases from V and 8 bases from J, with 12 bases in between. The CDR3 sequence: CASSRSVSEKLFF. Here the CDR3 DNA reads TGTGCCAGCAGCCGGAGCGTATCGGAAAAACTGTTTTTT. The full variable domain, in which reference TRBV9 and TRBJ1-4 provide the parts outside the CDR3, is DSGVTQTPKHLITATGQRVTLRCSPRSGDLSVYWYQQSLDQGLQFLIQYYNGEERAKGNILERFSAQQFPDLHSELNLSSLELGDSALYFCASSRSVSEKLFFGSGTQLSVL.

This clone appeared a few times. This chain joins TRBV6-6 and TRBJ2-7; TRBD1 matches at 8 bases. The germline V gene encodes CDR1 MNHNY and CDR2 SVGAGI (reference sequence). V lost 10 bases, J lost 3 bases, and 5 bases stayed unmatched. The CDR3 runs 12 residues. This chain's CDR3 is CAIGTGHYEQYF. CDR3 bases: TGTGCCATAGGGACAGGACACTACGAGCAGTACTTC.

CDR3 sequence reads: CALDLGVYNEQFF. The CDR3 DNA follows: TGTGCCCTAGACTTAGGGGTATACAATGAGCAGTTCTTC. This sequence joins TRBV30 and TRBJ2-1; the D gene is possibly TRBD1 (5 bases). Between the trimmed V and J ends, which lost 8 bases and 4 bases, there was a span of 15 bases. Germline CDR1 reads GTSNPN; CDR2 reads SVGIG (reference sequence). The CDR3 is 13 residues long.

The chain uses TRBV4-2 and TRBJ2-7, with D tentatively TRBD2 (7 bases). Deletions cut 7 bases from V and 4 bases from J, with 20 bases between. The CDR3 has 15 residues. Germline V gene data show CDR1 as LGHNA and CDR2 as YNFKEQ. The CDR3 coding sequence is TGTGCCAGCAACCAGGTGGGGGGGGCCACGTACGAGCAGTACTTC. Its translation is CASNQVGGATYEQYF.

This clone was observed a few times. The V call is TRBV19, the J call TRBJ1-5; 8 nucleotides line up with TRBD1. J was trimmed by 0 bases and V by 6 bases; bases with no gene match: 7. From germline, CDR1 is LNHDA and CDR2 SQIVND (reference sequence). The CDR3 has 16 residues. In DNA, the CDR3 is TGTGCCAGTAGATCGGGACAGGTTTCTAGCAATCAGCCCCAGCATTTT. It yields the protein CASRSGQVSSNQPQHF.